This T cell receptor beta chain was retrieved from a study of blood T cell repertoires in COVID-19. Assay: immunoSEQ multiplex PCR; the TCRdb copy retains only in-frame clones and omits some. The sample includes around 100,000 clones, approximately 80% seen only once; the top ten take about 12%. The V and J ends lost 7 bases and 6 bases, in that order; junction bases with no gene match: 9. Germline V CDR1 and CDR2: MNHEY, SVGEGT. The CDR3 loop spans 14 amino acids. The TCR originated in a human donor in a cohort sampled during active COVID-19. Sequencing input: peripheral blood. The rearrangement uses TRBV6-2 or TRBV6-3 and TRBJ1-2; TRBD1 matches at 9 bases. The CDR3 DNA reads TGTGCCAGCAACCCCGGGACAGGGAGCCATGGCTACACCTTC. It yields the protein CASNPGTGSHGYTF.